This T cell receptor (beta chain) was documented in a study of shared clonotypes between healthy human individuals (dated by TCRdb to 2018 to 2020). Study-wide context: The cohort included three men and a couple of women between 18 and 49 years of age. For each donor, CD4 naive and CD4 memory were each given three plates, CD8 naive was given two plates, and CD8 memory was given one plate. Blood TCR repertoires of a handful of healthy adults were deeply sequenced to estimate repertoire size and the extent of clonotype sharing between individuals. To increase sequencing depth and limit assay-specific biases, TCR repertoire library preparation and sequencing were carried out by different laboratories using diverse techniques. Each donor's leukapheresis produced roughly between roughly 0.94 and 9.5 billion PBMCs.

The donors were healthy, HIV-negative adults who had no recently reported acute infections or vaccinations. Only Caucasian adults living in Nashville, Tennessee, USA were represented among the donors. CD4+ T cells were enriched by magnetic negative selection; naive cells were then positively selected on CD45RA, and the negative fraction formed the memory subset. After blood collection by leukapheresis, PBMCs were isolated using Ficoll-Histopaque density gradient centrifugation and then cryopreserved in the vapor phase of liquid nitrogen. Purity and quantity of every magnetically sorted T cell population were checked by analytical flow cytometry. Genomic DNA was isolated from each sorted fraction and quantified by UV absorbance on a Nanodrop 2000c. Paper-wide results and their limitations: Clonotypes shared by all four sorted-subset donors showed higher generation probabilities than non-shared clonotypes. Estimated clonotype richness was generally larger for naive than for memory subsets. The genetic and exposure-history diversity represented was limited by the small number of donors. Incomplete sequencing was indicated by rarefaction of sorted-subset datasets, despite the large sequencing depth. Sharing across four donors was observed for approximately 5% of naive CD4, under 4% of naive CD8, 2% to 2.5% of memory CD4, and roughly 0.4% of memory CD8 clonotypes. Pairwise subsampling indicated that sequencing depth was expected to affect the degree of clonotype sharing among donors. Sampling was limited to blood, and TCR repertoires in tissue likely differ from TCR repertoires in blood.

Concerning this clone itself: Its antigen specificity is not known. Within one base of it there is no much larger clone, and no base qualities were kept.

The CDR3 runs 15 residues from the cysteine to the phenylalanine. Only the CDR3 DNA is retained, 45 bases long and in frame from the first base. V ends up 1 base short and J 4 bases short, with an unmatched junction base count of 1. According to the germline V gene, CDR1 reads KGHSH and CDR2 reads LQKENI. Using the deep immunoSEQ assay, TCR CDR3 regions were amplified from genomic DNA by multiplex PCR. For each cell subset, the extracted genomic DNA was distributed evenly across all wells of several immunoSEQ 96-well plates, and each plate served as one replicate. For sorted subsets, each replicate PCR was loaded with 200 ng genomic DNA, equivalent to about 33,000 T cell genomes. The purified libraries were quantified using a Qubit 3.0 fluorometer, sized with a Bioanalyzer 2100, and then quantified again using the KAPA Library Quantification kit. Every immunoSEQ 96-well plate was sequenced on a dedicated single-read 150-cycle Illumina NextSeq 550 flow cell. The paper's processing steps were these. Because the immunoSEQ output included only junctional sequences and no quality scores, the filtering could not be the same as the filtering used for full-length reads. Sequences were annotated with PyIR, a Python wrapper for IgBLAST v1.9, using IMGT germline references to assign V/J genes and CDR3. Reads were filtered out if the reads had weak V/J assignments (E-value above 1e-6), no CDR3, stop codons, out-of-frame junctions, or ambiguous translated residues. A V3J clonotype was defined by an identical inferred V gene, J gene, and CDR3 amino acid sequence. Percentage overlap between repertoires was computed as shared unique clonotypes divided by the size of the smaller repertoire. Richness of each repertoire was evaluated using RTK rarefaction, the Chao1 estimator, and Recon v2.1 estimates of unobserved clonotypes. Generation probabilities were computed with OLGA for all TCRbeta clonotypes obtained by the gDNA method from several donors. TCRdb took this table from immuneACCESS and kept in-frame rearrangements with V and J called. Such tables lack part of the clones; where checked against another copy, unresolved V genes explain under half of the gap, and the rest is unexplained. V, J and clone size derive from that table, while D and trimming were established from the DNA sequence. The sample has over a million clones on record, around 78% of them singletons. The ten largest clones capture 0.6% to 0.7% of the sample.

Recombination joined TRBV18 with TRBJ2-2; the central 9 bases match TRBD1. Sequenced: memory CD4+ T cells from PBMCs. Sample cell subset or site, as interpreted from the label and publication: CD45RA-negative fraction. The sequence was obtained from a man aged 18 to 30 in good health. Some clones in this sample may be carry-over from other donors' samples. In nucleotides, the sequence is TGTGCCAGCTCACCACGGACAGGGGCCACCGGGGAGCTGTTTTTT. It is translated as CASSPRTGATGELFF.